Listed here are 26 T cell receptor beta chains from one sample, sequenced in a study of blood T cells in healthy people across ages. A J-beta primer mix and a sample-barcoded 5' primer were used in a second PCR of roughly 6 to 11 cycles. TCRdb ran MiXCR on the 5' RACE reads and lists one entry per CDR3 protein. The sample has about 780,000 distinct CDR3 sequences, around 62% seen once. Sequencing was carried out using blood. These receptors all come from a man aged 30 to 45 in good health.

This clonotype has a single count. V gene TRBV5-1 combines with J gene TRBJ2-3; 9 nucleotides agree with TRBD1. CDR1 SGHRS and CDR2 YFSETQ come from the germline V gene. Trimming removed 4 bases from V and 5 bases from J; junction bases left unmatched: 5. CDR3 length equals 14 residues. The CDR3 is CASSLGQGQDTQYF. For the CDR3, the DNA is TGCGCCAGCAGCCTCGGACAGGGGCAAGATACGCAGTATTTT.

The V call is TRBV7-9, the J call TRBJ2-3; TRBD1 agrees at 8 bases. CDR1 is SEHNR, CDR2 FQNEAQ, per germline (reference sequence). Trimming cost V 5 bases and J 3 bases; bases outside gene matches: 10. The CDR3 is 16 residues long. Here the CDR3 reads CASSTWTGRMTDTQYF. The CDR3 nucleotides are TGTGCCAGCAGCACCTGGACAGGGAGGATGACAGATACGCAGTATTTT.

V is TRBV29-1 and J is TRBJ2-1, with no clear D. Germline V gene data show CDR1 as SQVTM and CDR2 as ANQGSEA. The germline V and J ends were trimmed by 1 base and 1 base, with 5 bases remaining between them. This CDR3 has 13 amino acids. The DNA for the CDR3 is TGCAGCGTTGAAGTGGAGTCCTACAATGAGCAGTTCTTC. Amino acid sequence: CSVEVESYNEQFF.

This clonotype was recorded once. This chain connects TRBV5-1 to TRBJ1-2; 9 nucleotides agree with TRBD1. V was clipped by 3 bases and J by 5 bases; unmatched bases: 8. The CDR3 spans 15 residues. Per germline, CDR1 SGHRS and CDR2 YFSETQ. The CDR3 region is CASSSRTGVSYGYTF. In nucleotides, the CDR3 is TGCGCCAGCAGCTCCCGGACAGGGGTTTCTTATGGCTACACCTTC.

The chain recombines TRBV5-1 with TRBJ2-5; D possibly matches TRBD1 or TRBD2 (6 bases each). Trimming left V 1 base short and J 0 bases short, with 10 bases between. The germline gives CDR1 SGHRS, CDR2 YFSETQ. This CDR3 region has 15 residues. The CDR3 bases are TGCGCCAGCAGCTTGTGGGGGGCCCACCAAGAGACCCAGTACTTC. The encoded protein is CASSLWGAHQETQYF.

This rearrangement joins TRBV6-5 to TRBJ1-2; 9 nucleotides agree with TRBD1. V lost 6 bases to trimming and J lost 3 bases; unmatched junction nucleotides: 8. The germline CDR1 and CDR2 sequences are MNHEY and SVGAGI. This CDR3 contains 15 residues. This CDR3 is CASSPDRGKDYGYTF. DNA of the CDR3: TGTGCCAGCAGCCCCGACAGGGGGAAGGACTATGGCTACACCTTC.

This clonotype has only a few counts. The V gene is TRBV29-1, the J gene TRBJ2-5; tentatively, D is TRBD2 (5 bases). The CDR3 sequence is 13 residues long. V lost 8 bases to trimming and J lost 0 bases, with 13 bases between them. From germline, CDR1 is SQVTM and CDR2 ANQGSEA. The chain's CDR3 is CSTGGGYQETQYF. The CDR3 DNA reads TGCAGCACCGGAGGCGGATACCAAGAGACCCAGTACTTC.

The J gene is TRBJ2-5, the V gene TRBV6-5; 8 nucleotides match TRBD2. The V and J ends lost 5 bases and 5 bases, in that order; junction bases with no gene match: 10. The germline gives CDR1 MNHEY, CDR2 SVGAGI. The CDR3 runs 15 residues. CDR3 sequence: CASSRAGVGGETQYF. In DNA form, the CDR3 reads TGTGCCAGCAGTAGAGCGGGGGTAGGGGGGGAGACCCAGTACTTC.

This clonotype occurred a few times. The V and J genes are TRBV6-5 and TRBJ2-7; the D is unclear. This CDR3 contains 12 residues. Germline assignment: CDR1 MNHEY and CDR2 SVGAGI. V gave up 2 bases and J gave up 2 bases, with 4 bases separating them. DNA for the CDR3: TGTGCCAGCAGTTACCGCCCCTACGAGCAGTACTTC. It encodes CASSYRPYEQYF.

The rearrangement uses TRBV5-1 and TRBJ2-5; TRBD2 agrees at 7 bases. The better agreement between TRBJ2-1 and the DNA end casts doubt on the J call. CDR1 SGHRS and CDR2 YFSETQ come from the germline V gene. The CDR3 has 16 amino acids. This CDR3 reads CASSGNPLAPQETQFF. The CDR3 DNA reads as TGCGCCAGCAGCGGGAACCCACTAGCGCCCCAAGAGACCCAGTTCTTC.

This clonotype has just a few counts. The chain joins TRBV4-3 to TRBJ2-1; TRBD1 or TRBD2 may be the D gene (6 bases each). Germline CDR1 is LGHNA and CDR2 is YSLEER. There are 21 residues in the CDR3. The V and J ends lost 0 bases and 0 bases respectively, with 24 bases between them. CDR3: CASSQDSGQPYTLSSYNEQFF. CDR3 DNA sequence: TGCGCCAGCAGCCAAGATAGCGGACAGCCGTACACACTGAGCTCCTACAATGAGCAGTTCTTC.

This clonotype turned up a few times. The V and J genes are TRBV4-3 and TRBJ2-7; possibly TRBD1 for D (6 bases). CDR1 LGHNA and CDR2 YSLEER come from the germline V gene. The CDR3 totals 14 residues. V was trimmed by 3 bases and J by 0 bases, leaving 9 bases between them. The CDR3 region is CASSHRTDSYEQYF. Here the CDR3 DNA reads TGCGCCAGCAGCCACCGGACAGACTCCTACGAGCAGTACTTC.

This clonotype was observed a few times. The V and J genes are TRBV4-2 and TRBJ2-3; 10 bases are shared with TRBD2. V lost 6 bases to trimming and J lost 1 base; unmatched junction nucleotides: 4. Germline lookup yields CDR1 LGHNA and CDR2 YNFKEQ. The CDR3 is 15 amino acids. The CDR3 DNA sequence: TGTGCCAGCAGGATTGGGACTAGCGGCACAGATACGCAGTATTTT. The encoded protein is CASRIGTSGTDTQYF.

CDR3 residues: CASSQESHFTDTQYF. The CDR3 DNA follows: TGCGCCAGCAGCCAAGAGTCACACTTCACAGATACGCAGTATTTT. The gene calls are TRBV4-3 and TRBJ2-3; D remains ambiguous. CDR1 and CDR2 from the germline V gene are LGHNA and YSLEER. The CDR3 extends over 15 amino acids. The V end was cut by 0 bases, the J end by 2 bases, with 9 bases between.

This CDR3 reads CASTLRETQYF. CDR3 nucleotides: TGTGCCAGCACCCTAAGGGAGACCCAGTACTTC. The V call is TRBV12-3 or TRBV12-4, the J call TRBJ2-5, with D uncertain. The CDR3 is made up of 11 amino acids. V lost 7 bases and J 5 bases, leaving 8 bases between the germline ends.

This clonotype was counted only a few times. V usage is TRBV29-1 and J usage is TRBJ2-1; 8 bases are a match to TRBD1. The V segment lost 7 bases and the J segment 2 bases; nucleotides outside the gene matches: 4. The CDR3 is 13 residues long. Germline CDR1 is SQVTM and CDR2 is ANQGSEA. The CDR3, as DNA: TGCAGCGGGGACAGGATCACCTACAATGAGCAGTTCTTC. It specifies CSGDRITYNEQFF.

The rearrangement joins TRBV10-3 to TRBJ2-5; D unresolved. The end of the DNA fits TRBJ2-7 better, so the J call may be wrong. The CDR3 is 13 amino acids. Germline assignment: CDR1 ENHRY and CDR2 SYGVKD. The CDR3 is CAISGQARYEQYF. The DNA for the CDR3 is TGTGCCATCAGTGGACAAGCCCGCTACGAGCAGTACTTC.

This sequence joins TRBV7-2 and TRBJ2-1; D is unclear. CDR3 size: 16 residues. Germline V lookup: CDR1 SGHTA, CDR2 FQGNSA. Trimming pared 1 base from V and 5 bases from J, leaving 15 bases between. CDR3 bases: TGTGCCAGCAGCTTAGTTCCGGCAGGATGGGACAATGAGCAGTTCTTC. Translated, it gives CASSLVPAGWDNEQFF.

The table lists this clonotype with a few counts. The V call is TRBV27, the J call TRBJ1-1; 7 positions match TRBD1. This CDR3 contains 14 residues. V gave up 5 bases and J gave up 7 bases; unmatched junction bases: 10. The germline V gene encodes CDR1 MNHEY and CDR2 SMNVEV (reference sequence). The CDR3 region is CASSTRGGSYEAFF. CDR3 nucleotide sequence: TGTGCCAGCAGTACCAGAGGGGGCTCTTATGAAGCTTTCTTT.

The rearrangement links TRBV14 to TRBJ2-5; 8 bases line up with TRBD2. CDR3 length equals 15 residues. Germline assignment: CDR1 SGHDN and CDR2 FVKESK. The V gene end was trimmed by 1 base and the J gene end by 4 bases; junction bases not matched to a gene: 5. The CDR3 nucleotides are TGTGCCAGCAGCCAAGTTCGGGGGGGGCCAGAGACCCAGTACTTC. This gives the protein CASSQVRGGPETQYF.

The CDR3: CASRQLGGLHDEKLFF. CDR3 coding DNA: TGCGCCAGCAGGCAATTGGGGGGCCTACATGATGAAAAACTGTTTTTT. The chain carries TRBV4-1 and TRBJ1-4; tentatively, D is TRBD1 (6 bases). The V gene's germline CDR1 is MGHRA and CDR2 YSYEKL. V gave up 6 bases and J gave up 6 bases, with 20 bases separating them. The CDR3 totals 16 residues.

The sample holds a few counts of this clonotype. The rearrangement uses TRBV2 and TRBJ2-3, with 11 bases lining up with TRBD1. This CDR3 region has 15 residues. V gave up 4 bases and J gave up 3 bases; unmatched junction bases: 3. Germline V gene lookup returns CDR1 SNHLY and CDR2 FYNNEI. The DNA for the CDR3 is TGTGCCAGCAGTGGGACAGGGGGCATAACAGATACGCAGTATTTT. As protein: CASSGTGGITDTQYF.

This clonotype has more than one count but fewer than ten. This chain joins TRBV27 and TRBJ2-4; D gene unclear. This CDR3 is 15 amino acids long. CDR1 MNHEY and CDR2 SMNVEV come from the germline V gene (reference sequence). V was trimmed by 5 bases and J by 1 base, leaving 12 bases between them. Written as DNA, the CDR3 is TGTGCCAGCAGTCCCCGGGTGGGGGCCAAAAACATTCAGTACTTC. It encodes CASSPRVGAKNIQYF.

On this clonotype itself: Relative to the germline gene, one junction end is altered; a read error may explain this. The CDR3 spells CASSWWTTNEKLFF. The CDR3 DNA follows: TGTGCCAGCAGCTGGTGGACAACAAATGAAAAACTGTTTTTT. The chain uses TRBV7-9 and TRBJ1-4; D possibly corresponds to TRBD1 (5 bases). Germline loops: CDR1 SEHNR, CDR2 FQNEAQ (reference sequence). The CDR3 spans 14 residues. Drawing the rest from reference TRBV7-9 and TRBJ1-4, the complete variable domain is DTGVSQNPRHKITKRGQNVTFRCDPISEHNRLYWYRQTLGQGPEFLTYFQNEAQLEKSRLLSDRFSAERPKGSFSTLEIQRTEQGDSAMYLCASSWWTTNEKLFFGSGTQLSVL.

This chain's CDR3 is CASSQDYRLLSSYEQYF. The CDR3 nucleotides are TGCGCCAGCAGCCAAGATTATAGACTCTTGAGCTCCTACGAGCAGTACTTC. The chain carries TRBV4-3 and TRBJ2-7, with D unresolved. Germline CDR1 LGHNA, CDR2 YSLEER. This CDR3 spans 17 amino acids. V was shortened by 0 bases and J by 0 bases, with 15 bases between the two germline ends.

The chain's CDR3 is CASSQDPAGPLGSYNEQFF. The CDR3 DNA reads as TGCGCCAGCAGCCAAGATCCAGCGGGCCCTCTTGGGTCCTACAATGAGCAGTTCTTC. The V gene is TRBV4-3, the J gene TRBJ2-1, with D perhaps TRBD2 (6 bases). V was cut by 0 bases and J by 1 base, with 19 bases left in between. CDR1 and CDR2 (germline): LGHNA, YSLEER. The CDR3 covers 19 residues.